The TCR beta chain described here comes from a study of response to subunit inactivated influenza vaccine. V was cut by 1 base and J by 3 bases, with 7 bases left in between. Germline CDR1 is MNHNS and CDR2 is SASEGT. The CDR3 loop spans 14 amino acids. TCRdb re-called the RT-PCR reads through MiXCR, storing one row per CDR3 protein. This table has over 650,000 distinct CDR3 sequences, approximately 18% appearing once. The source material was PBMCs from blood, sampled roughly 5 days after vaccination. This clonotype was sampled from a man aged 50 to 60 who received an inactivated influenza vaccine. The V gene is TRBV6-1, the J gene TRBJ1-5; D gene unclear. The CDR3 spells CASSEGWVNQPQHF. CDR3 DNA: TGTGCCAGCAGTGAAGGATGGGTCAATCAGCCCCAGCATTTT.